The table lists the clone carrying this T cell receptor beta chain with a few counts. What it recognizes is unknown. All TCR cDNA molecules were individually tagged with a unique molecular identifier. TCRdb fed the 5' RACE reads into MiXCR, producing one record per CDR3 protein. The sample lists 8,500 to 14,000 distinct CDR3 sequences, around an eighth seen once, with roughly 12% in the top ten. This specimen comes from a study of spatial heterogeneity in lung cancer. Broader study findings: How many expanded intratumoral alpha and beta TCRs were present tracked the tumor mutation count, which was a count of nonsynonymous mutations. Ubiquitous and regional nonsynonymous mutation counts were tracked by ubiquitous and regional expanded TCR counts, respectively.

The CDR3 has 15 residues. Germline assignment: CDR1 LNHDA and CDR2 SQIVND (reference sequence). Trimming removed 3 bases from V and 6 bases from J, with 16 bases in between. Stated time point: sample taken at primary tumor resection. In each case, whole RNA from tumor, nontumor lung or frozen PBMC was sequenced unsorted. The sample consisted of lung tumor tissue, taken at surgery. The chain recombines TRBV19 with TRBJ2-3; possibly TRBD2 for D (5 bases). The TCR sequence derives from a female donor with early-stage non-small cell lung cancer. CDR3 in amino acids: CASSMTTRPWDTQYF. The CDR3 DNA reads TGTGCCAGTAGTATGACAACTAGACCCTGGGATACGCAGTATTTT.